The rows below give T cell receptor beta chains drawn from one sample of a study of blood T cell repertoires in COVID-19. Profiled with immunoSEQ multiplex PCR; TCRdb holds only in-frame clones, not every one. This sample has under 250,000 clones, with over 75% found just once. Sequenced material: peripheral blood. Source of these receptors: a woman aged 70 to 79 with COVID-19, enrolled during active disease. Both conserved end residues are part of each CDR3. D genes are given only for firm matches.

D	V	J	DNA	CDR3
TRBD1	TRBV11-2	TRBJ2-7	TGTGCCAGCAGCTTAGTTTTCGGGACAGGGGTTTACGAGCAGTACTTC	CASSLVFGTGVYEQYF
.	TRBV6-5	TRBJ1-1	TGTGCCAGCAGTTACGGACAGCAGAACACTGAAGCTTTCTTT	CASSYGQQNTEAFF
.	TRBV19	TRBJ1-2	TGTGCCAGTAGTATTGGAGGCCCTTATGGCTACACCTTC	CASSIGGPYGYTF
TRBD2	TRBV19	TRBJ2-3	TGTGCCAGTAGTAGCCCCGGGACTAGAGGGGACTATACGCAGTATTTT	CASSSPGTRGDYTQYF
.	TRBV4-3	TRBJ1-2	TGCGCCAGCAGCCAAGATCTTGGCAGGGCCGGCTACACCTTC	CASSQDLGRAGYTF
TRBD1	TRBV5-6	TRBJ1-1	TGTGCCAGCATCCTATTACTCTCCTCAGGGGGCGACACTGAAGCTTTCTTT	CASILLLSSGGDTEAFF
TRBD2	TRBV18	TRBJ2-1	TGTGCCAGCTCACCTAGAACTAGCGGGGAGTACAATGAGCAGTTCTTC	CASSPRTSGEYNEQFF
TRBD1	TRBV19	TRBJ2-5	TGTGCCAGTAGTTCGGGACAGACCACGAGGACCCAGTACTTC	CASSSGQTTRTQYF
.	TRBV3-1/TRBV3-2	TRBJ1-6	TGTGCCAGCAGCCAGGGAGTAGGGTATTCACCCCTCCACTTT	CASSQGVGYSPLHF
.	TRBV7-6	TRBJ1-3	TGTGCCAGCACCGCGGGGGTCGGTTCTAGAAACACCATATATTTT	CASTAGVGSRNTIYF
TRBD1	TRBV27	TRBJ1-1	TGTGCCAGCAGTTTGAAGGGACAGGTCACTGAAGCTTTCTTT	CASSLKGQVTEAFF
.	TRBV11-3	TRBJ1-1	TGTGCCAGCAGCTTAGATCGTTTGCAGGGTATGAACACTGAAGCTTTCTTT	CASSLDRLQGMNTEAFF